Listed below are T cell receptor beta chains from one sample, sequenced in a study of OX40 agonist ivuxolimab in advanced cancers. Data came from immunoSEQ multiplex PCR; TCRdb stores just in-frame clones and leaves some out. Altogether around 95,000 clones are present, over 75% being singletons, with the ten largest covering around 0.16%. The material was CD4+ or CD8+ T cells sorted from blood, obtained in a trial of the OX40 agonist ivuxolimab. The source is an adult with an advanced solid tumor such as melanoma, head and neck, liver or kidney cancer. Both conserved end residues are part of each CDR3. D genes are given only for firm matches. For some rows the clone size is stated as once, few or many, or as a class when expanded; others skip it.

CASSLIGTMNTGELFF,TGCGCCAGCAGCTTGATAGGGACAATGAACACCGGGGAGCTGTTTTTT,-,-,TRBV5-1,TRBJ2-2
CASSLARLAGVETQYF,TGTGCCAGCAGCTTGGCCCGACTAGCGGGAGTTGAGACCCAGTACTTC,-,TRBD2,TRBV5-4,TRBJ2-5
CASRTGTLLTPNQPQHF,TGTGCCAGCAGGACCGGGACCCTCTTAACTCCCAATCAGCCCCAGCATTTT,-,-,TRBV2,TRBJ1-5
CASTPGLFGVPSPLHF,TGTGCCAGTACCCCCGGGTTATTCGGTGTTCCTTCACCCCTCCACTTT,-,-,TRBV25-1,TRBJ1-6
CASRQSDRGEQPQHF,TGTGCCAGCAGACAGAGTGACAGGGGTGAGCAGCCCCAGCATTTT,-,TRBD1,TRBV6-5,TRBJ1-5
CATSRDLDRSSGEQYF,TGTGCCACCAGCAGAGATCTAGACAGGTCTTCGGGCGAGCAGTACTTC,-,-,TRBV15,TRBJ2-7
CASKGGTNEKLFF,TGTGCCAGCAAAGGTGGAACTAATGAAAAACTGTTTTTT,few,-,TRBV2,TRBJ1-4
CSVDFSDIQYF,TGCAGCGTTGATTTTTCGGACATTCAGTACTTC,-,-,TRBV29-1,TRBJ2-4
CASSLAGLGEDTQYF,TGTGCCAGCAGTTTGGCAGGTCTCGGGGAAGATACGCAGTATTTT,-,-,TRBV28,TRBJ2-3
CASSLASGQGDGYTF,TGCGCCAGCAGCTTGGCCTCAGGGCAAGGAGATGGCTACACCTTC,-,-,TRBV5-1,TRBJ1-2
CASSVEPSGASSSYEQYF,TGTGCCAGCAGCGTAGAGCCTAGCGGGGCGTCTAGCTCCTACGAGCAGTACTTC,-,TRBD2,TRBV9,TRBJ2-7
CASSLGGVTRGFAEAFF,TGTGCCAGCAGCTTAGGGGGCGTGACCAGGGGGTTCGCTGAAGCTTTCTTT,-,TRBD1,TRBV7-9,TRBJ1-1
CAIRRLAGGGDTQYF,TGTGCCATCAGGAGACTAGCGGGAGGGGGAGATACGCAGTATTTT,-,TRBD2,TRBV10-3,TRBJ2-3
CASSLALGNTLDTQYF,TGCGCCAGCAGCCTCGCCCTCGGGAATACGCTAGATACGCAGTATTTT,-,-,TRBV5-1,TRBJ2-3
CASSLKGNTEAFF,TGTGCCAGCAGCCTGAAGGGGAACACTGAAGCTTTCTTT,-,-,TRBV25-1,TRBJ1-1
CASSEGLAGFTDTQYF,TGCGCCAGCAGTGAGGGGCTAGCGGGATTCACAGATACGCAGTATTTT,-,TRBD2,TRBV10-1,TRBJ2-3
CASSIARAGGRETQYF,TGTGCCAGTAGTATAGCCCGCGCCGGGGGGCGGGAGACCCAGTACTTC,-,-,TRBV19,TRBJ2-5
CASSSELVGGVYGYTF,TGCGCCAGCAGCTCGGAATTGGTAGGGGGAGTCTATGGCTACACCTTC,-,-,TRBV5-1,TRBJ1-2
CAWSTGGSRQETQYF,TGTGCCTGGAGTACAGGGGGCTCAAGGCAAGAGACCCAGTACTTC,-,TRBD1,TRBV30,TRBJ2-5
CASSLQILLNEQFF,TGTGCCAGCAGCTTGCAGATTCTCCTCAATGAGCAGTTCTTC,-,-,TRBV5-5,TRBJ2-1
CASSLRAGVHEQFF,TGTGCCAGCAGCTTACGGGCGGGGGTGCATGAGCAGTTCTTC,-,TRBD2,TRBV7-2,TRBJ2-1
CASSRPEGNSYEQYF,TGTGCCAGCAGCAGACCGGAGGGGAACTCCTACGAGCAGTACTTC,-,-,TRBV7-2,TRBJ2-7
CASSQRGGWTEAFF,TGTGCCAGCAGCCAACGAGGGGGCTGGACTGAAGCTTTCTTT,-,TRBD1,TRBV4-2,TRBJ1-1
CAAGQDIGNTIYF,TGTGCCGCCGGACAGGATATTGGAAACACCATATATTTT,once,TRBD1,TRBV6-6,TRBJ1-3
CASSLLAITFTGELFF,TGCGCCAGCAGCCTCCTAGCAATCACATTCACCGGGGAGCTGTTTTTT,-,-,TRBV5-1,TRBJ2-2
CASSQVSLGSQYF,TGTGCCAGCAGCCAAGTTTCCCTCGGGAGCCAGTACTTC,few,-,TRBV4-2,TRBJ2-5
CAWIQWWTANMNTEAFF,TGTGCCTGGATACAATGGTGGACAGCAAACATGAACACTGAAGCTTTCTTT,-,-,TRBV30,TRBJ1-1
CASSEFPGRGADTQYF,TGTGCCAGCAGCGAGTTTCCCGGGAGAGGGGCAGATACGCAGTATTTT,-,-,TRBV11-2,TRBJ2-3
CAWSGVNTEAFF,TGTGCCTGGAGTGGCGTGAACACTGAAGCTTTCTTT,-,-,TRBV30,TRBJ1-1
CASMTLSGGDRDTEAFF,TGTGCCAGTATGACCCTCTCCGGGGGGGATAGGGACACTGAAGCTTTCTTT,once,-,TRBV19,TRBJ1-1
CATSRAPGGLGAGELFF,TGTGCCACCAGCAGAGCACCCGGAGGTCTGGGTGCCGGGGAGCTGTTTTTT,-,-,TRBV15,TRBJ2-2
CASSSGHLAGGPRYNEQFF,TGTGCCAGCAGCTCCGGACATCTAGCGGGGGGGCCCCGTTACAATGAGCAGTTCTTC,-,TRBD2,TRBV9,TRBJ2-1
CASMDRGDTQYF,TGCGCCAGCATGGACAGGGGGGATACGCAGTATTTT,-,TRBD1,TRBV5-1,TRBJ2-3
CASSQDWAGWSPLHF,TGCGCCAGCAGCCAAGATTGGGCAGGGTGGTCACCCCTCCACTTT,-,-,TRBV4-1,TRBJ1-6
CASSPRLAGGSKNIQYF,TGTGCCAGCAGTCCAAGACTAGCGGGAGGGTCCAAAAACATTCAGTACTTC,-,TRBD2,TRBV27,TRBJ2-4
CASSQTGGNYGYTF,TGTGCCAGCAGTCAAACGGGGGGAAACTATGGCTACACCTTC,-,-,TRBV6-5,TRBJ1-2
CASSVTSGERGTDTQYF,TGTGCCAGCAGCGTCACCTCAGGGGAGCGGGGCACAGATACGCAGTATTTT,-,-,TRBV9,TRBJ2-3
CASSLVAGVSTDTQYF,TGTGCCAGCAGTTTAGTAGCTGGGGTGAGCACAGATACGCAGTATTTT,-,-,TRBV27,TRBJ2-3
CASTSGLAGGAYEQYF,TGTGCCAGCACCTCGGGACTAGCGGGGGGCGCCTACGAGCAGTACTTC,-,TRBD2,TRBV6-6,TRBJ2-7
CASNAGWETQYF,TGTGCCAGCAACGCGGGGTGGGAGACCCAGTACTTC,-,-,TRBV2,TRBJ2-5
CASSQSSGAWGFSSGNTIYF,TGCGCCAGCAGCCAGTCCAGCGGGGCTTGGGGTTTCAGCTCTGGAAACACCATATATTTT,few,-,TRBV4-1,TRBJ1-3
CASSEAAGALQETQYF,TGTGCCAGCAGTGAAGCGGCGGGGGCACTCCAAGAGACCCAGTACTTC,-,-,TRBV6-1,TRBJ2-5
CSSRTSGSYEQYF,TGCAGCTCCCGGACTAGCGGATCCTACGAGCAGTACTTC,-,TRBD2,TRBV29-1,TRBJ2-7
CASTLGGGPNTGELFF,TGTGCCAGTACCCTAGGTGGGGGTCCGAACACCGGGGAGCTGTTTTTT,few,-,TRBV19,TRBJ2-2
CASSSSGQGWSNEQYF,TGTGCCAGCAGTTCTTCCGGACAGGGGTGGTCGAACGAGCAGTACTTC,-,TRBD1,TRBV28,TRBJ2-7
CSVEGGQVRSEQYF,TGCAGCGTTGAGGGGGGACAGGTAAGAAGCGAGCAGTACTTC,few,TRBD1,TRBV29-1,TRBJ2-7
CASSGGRTGAYEQYF,TGCGCCAGCAGCGGGGGACGGACAGGGGCCTACGAGCAGTACTTC,-,TRBD1,TRBV5-1,TRBJ2-7
CASSLEGTRGSETQYF,TGTGCCAGCAGCTTAGAGGGGACTCGAGGTTCCGAGACCCAGTACTTC,once,-,TRBV7-2,TRBJ2-5
CASSSTGGPAGELFF,TGTGCCAGCAGTTCGACGGGGGGGCCGGCCGGGGAGCTGTTTTTT,-,TRBD2,TRBV25-1,TRBJ2-2
CASSLSGQRPQETQYF,TGTGCCAGCAGCTTATCAGGACAGAGACCCCAAGAGACCCAGTACTTC,-,-,TRBV7-3,TRBJ2-5
CATLAGPQETQYF,TGTGCCACCCTAGCGGGGCCCCAAGAGACCCAGTACTTC,-,TRBD2,TRBV6-1,TRBJ2-5
CASSMTSGSYEQYF,TGTGCCAGCAGCATGACTAGCGGGAGCTACGAGCAGTACTTC,-,TRBD2,TRBV5-4,TRBJ2-7
CASSLTGGSGNTIYF,TGTGCCAGCAGCCTAACAGGGGGCTCTGGAAACACCATATATTTT,-,TRBD1,TRBV27,TRBJ1-3
CAWSGTGAEAFF,TGTGCCTGGAGTGGTACCGGAGCTGAAGCTTTCTTT,-,-,TRBV30,TRBJ1-1
CAWKSGVDYGYTF,TGTGCCTGGAAGTCAGGGGTGGACTATGGCTACACCTTC,-,-,TRBV30,TRBJ1-2
CASSQEGLAGPSYEQYF,TGTGCCAGCAGCCAAGAAGGACTAGCGGGACCCTCCTACGAGCAGTACTTC,-,TRBD2,TRBV14,TRBJ2-7
CASSAPIGARGYGYTF,TGTGCCAGCAGTGCCCCAATCGGCGCCCGGGGCTATGGCTACACCTTC,-,-,TRBV28,TRBJ1-2
CASSPRWGSGSEQYF,TGTGCCAGCAGCCCTCGTTGGGGTTCTGGCAGCGAGCAGTACTTC,-,-,TRBV9,TRBJ2-7